This TCR beta chain was documented in a study of blood T cell repertoires in COVID-19 (TCRdb year 2020). Looking at the study overall: Samples covering the acute and convalescent phases of COVID-19 were provided by collaborators in the United States, Italy and Spain. The sample metadata nearly always contained a de-identified subject ID, COVID-19 status, age in years and sex. A freely available public database, intended as a resource for researchers studying the immune response to SARS-CoV-2, is where the repertoires were released. Where available, HLA class I and class II types were obtained from metadata supplied by the sample provider rather than from assay-based typing. The prospective study material was composed of cDNA or gDNA derived from T cells, B-cell-depleted T cells, or PBMCs. The dataset comprised deeply sampled blood TCRbeta repertoires from subjects exposed to, actively infected with, or recovered from COVID-19. Samples were obtained from the ongoing ImmuneRACE study (first 160 participants) and from some 1,300 subjects provided by 6 global collaborators. What the study reported, not specific to this receptor: The quantity of clinical and demographic metadata differed by source and by participant and was supplied without curation.

Enrolling through a virtual design, the prospective study's participants ranged in age from roughly 18 to 90 years and lived across 20 to 25 United States geographic areas. Cohort assignment in the prospective study relied on participant-reported clinical history from a screening survey and a study questionnaire. Recovered participants in ImmuneRACE Cohort 3 were defined by two consecutive negative NP/OP PCR tests, clearance by a healthcare professional, or resolution of symptoms. In the prospective study, whole blood, serum and a nasopharyngeal or oropharyngeal swab were collected from each participant by mobile phlebotomists. Additional blood draws and questionnaires over an approximately two-month period could optionally be provided by prospective study participants. Prospective study blood samples were shipped either frozen or at room temperature before DNA extraction. Concerning this clone: Its specific antigen is unknown. Base qualities were left out, and no much larger clone turns up one base away.

CDR1 SQVTM and CDR2 ANQGSEA are derived from the germline V gene. Measured from the cysteine to the phenylalanine, the CDR3 is 12 residues long. Just the 36-base CDR3 DNA is kept, in frame starting at base 1. V is pruned by 6 bases and J by 11 bases, leaving 7 bases of the junction without a gene match. TCRbeta CDR3 regions were amplified from genomic DNA using the immunoSEQ Assay, a bias-controlled multiplex PCR. The published analysis was carried out like this. The number of nucleated cells in each sample was estimated from the amplification of reference gene primers within the assay. To quantify the absolute abundance of each unique TCRbeta CDR3 rearrangement, sequence reads were collapsed and filtered. For each sample, productive Simpson clonality was calculated as the square root of Simpson's diversity index across productive rearrangements. Held by TCRdb, this immuneACCESS table contains in-frame sequences only and omits some clones. Under half of the omission traces to an unresolved V gene where checked; the cause of the rest is unknown. V and J calls plus clone size are reproduced from that table; the DNA served to infer D and trimming. In all, the sample holds 350,000 to 400,000 clones, and 89% of those were seen once. About 1.7% of the sample lies in the top ten.

Sequencing was carried out using PBMCs or T cells enriched from blood (not recorded which). The sequence came from a woman aged 25-40 years who had recovered from COVID-19. The chain links TRBV29-1 with TRBJ1-1; 12 middle bases align to TRBD1. The DNA sequence is TGCAGCGTGGGGGACAGGGGGCTTAGGGCTTTCTTT. It is translated as CSVGDRGLRAFF.